This T cell receptor (beta chain) was captured in a study of blood T cell repertoires in COVID-19. Assay: immunoSEQ multiplex PCR; the TCRdb copy retains only in-frame clones and omits some. This table has about 89,000 clones, 65% to 90% appearing once. Per germline, CDR1 KGHSH and CDR2 LQKENI. Trimming at V came to 0 bases and at J to 1 base, leaving 3 bases not matched to a gene. This CDR3 spans 16 amino acids. The sample taken for sequencing was peripheral blood. The V and J genes are TRBV18 and TRBJ2-1; 7 nucleotides agree with TRBD2. The TCR originated in a man older than 75 with active or convalescent COVID-19. The DNA of the CDR3 is TGTGCCAGCTCACCACCGAATAGCGGGTCCTACAATGAGCAGTTCTTC. It translates to CASSPPNSGSYNEQFF.